These 23 T cell receptor beta chains came from one sample sequenced in a study of glioma-infiltrating T cells. Using RNA template, CDR3s of TCR alpha and beta were amplified with iRepertoire arm-PCR. TCRdb ran MiXCR on the multiplex PCR reads and lists one entry per CDR3 protein. The table includes around 170,000 distinct CDR3 sequences, around 40% detected once. The sample was glioma tissue, nonneoplastic brain tissue, or PBMCs (not recorded which). These receptors were taken from a human donor with low-grade glioma or glioblastoma, undergoing nonglioma brain surgery, or in good health (not recorded which).

Comment on this clonotype: Possible read error: a much larger clone is one base away. The chain joins TRBV6-2 or TRBV6-3 to TRBJ2-5; the D is unclear. Per the germline V gene, CDR1 is MNHEY and CDR2 is SVGEGT. The CDR3 has 12 amino acids. The CDR3 sequence: CSSSYREETQYF. The CDR3 nucleotides are TGTTCCAGCAGTTACCGGGAAGAGACCCAGTACTTC.

Comment on this clonotype: With a much larger clone just one base away, this may be a read error. The chain recombines TRBV14 with TRBJ2-6; 7 positions agree with TRBD1. Germline lookup yields CDR1 SGHDN and CDR2 FVKESK. The length of the CDR3 is 16 residues. With V trimmed by 5 bases and J by 0 bases, 4 bases remained unmatched. The CDR3 sequence is CASSEGQLSGANVLTF. CDR3 sequence (DNA): TGTGCCAGCAGCGAGGGACAGCTCTCTGGGGCCAACGTCCTGACTTTC.

This clonotype appeared once. The chain combines TRBV7-6 with TRBJ2-7, with 7 bases aligning to TRBD1. Germline V gene sequence: CDR1 SGHVS, CDR2 FNYEAQ. J lost 2 bases, V lost 0 bases, and 4 bases had no gene match. The CDR3 sequence is 15 residues long. CDR3 sequence: CASSLAVGGAYEQYF. CDR3 coding DNA: TGTGCCAGCAGCTTAGCCGTAGGGGGCGCCTACGAGCAGTACTTC.

The chain is built from TRBV4-1 and TRBJ2-7; 8 positions match TRBD2. The CDR3 runs 14 residues. The J segment lost 9 bases and the V segment lost 2 bases, leaving 9 bases of the junction unmatched. From germline, CDR1 is MGHRA and CDR2 YSYEKL. CDR3 nucleotides: TGCGCCAGCAGCCAAACCCCGGGACTAGGGGTGCAGTACTTC. This sequence encodes CASSQTPGLGVQYF.

Concerning this clonotype itself: A clone one base away is much larger, so this may be a read error. The V gene is TRBV10-3, the J gene TRBJ1-1, with D tentatively TRBD1 (6 bases). Germline loops: CDR1 ENHRY, CDR2 SYGVKD. The CDR3 is 13 residues long. The CDR3 DNA follows: TGTGCCATCAGACAGGGACCGAACAATGAAGCTTTCTTT. Translating it yields CAIRQGPNNEAFF.

Comments on this clonotype: A read error may be the cause here, since a much bigger clone is one base away. The V and J genes are TRBV6-1 and TRBJ2-5; D not resolved. The V and J ends lost 6 bases and 5 bases respectively, with 10 bases between them. CDR3 length: 12 amino acids. Germline CDR1 is MNHNS and CDR2 is SASEGT. CDR3 sequence (DNA): TGTGCCAGCAGCCAAGGTCATGAGACCCAGTACTTC. Amino acids: CASSQGHETQYF.

This clonotype was seen repeatedly, ten times or more. This chain links TRBV3-1 with TRBJ1-2; unclear D gene. Trimming took 2 bases from V and 5 from J, leaving 3 bases between them. CDR3 length: 11 amino acids. From germline, CDR1 is LGHDT and CDR2 YNNKEL (reference sequence). The CDR3 DNA reads TGTGCCAGCAGCCAACAGTATGGCTACACCTTC. Translated: CASSQQYGYTF.

On this clonotype itself: This may be a read error: a much more frequent sequence differs by one nucleotide. The chain joins TRBV28 to TRBJ2-2; TRBD2 matches at 9 bases. The germline V gene has CDR1 MDHEN and CDR2 SYDVKM. The CDR3 consists of 15 residues. V dropped 7 bases and J dropped 5; count of bases not matched to a gene: 8. CDR3 sequence reads: CASIEAGGRTGELFF. The DNA of the CDR3 is TGTGCCAGCATTGAAGCGGGAGGTCGAACCGGGGAGCTGTTTTTT.

This rearrangement joins TRBV2 to TRBJ2-1, with 14 bases matching TRBD2. CDR3 length: 19 amino acids. Per the germline V gene, CDR1 is SNHLY and CDR2 is FYNNEI. V dropped 6 bases and J dropped 1; count of bases not matched to a gene: 11. This CDR3 reads CASRAGTSGSPLSYNEQFF. CDR3 sequence (DNA): TGTGCCAGCAGAGCCGGGACTAGCGGGAGCCCGCTTTCCTACAATGAGCAGTTCTTC.

This clonotype was picked up many times. The chain employs TRBV20-1 and TRBJ2-7; D is unclear. V lost 3 bases and J lost 2, with 8 bases in between. CDR1 is DFQATT, CDR2 SNEGSKA, per germline (reference sequence). There are 12 residues in the CDR3. The CDR3 DNA follows: TGCAGTGCTAGCGACGGGCCCTACGAGCAGTACTTC. Translation: CSASDGPYEQYF.

Comment on this clonotype: The junction shows a germline mismatch at one end, possibly a read error. The chain couples TRBV6-2 or TRBV6-3 to TRBJ2-1; tentative D call: TRBD1 (5 bases). The CDR3 has 11 residues. Per the germline V gene, CDR1 is MNHEY and CDR2 is SVGEGT. This CDR3 reads CASSNRNEKFF. The DNA for the CDR3 is TGTGCCAGCAGTAACAGGAATGAGAAGTTCTTC.

Ten or more counts support this clonotype. CDR3 in amino acids: CASSPRLFLGEQYF. The CDR3 DNA reads TGTGCCAGCAGTCCCCGACTATTTTTGGGTGAGCAGTACTTC. This chain links TRBV27 with TRBJ2-7, with a tentative D call TRBD2 (5 bases). This CDR3 spans 14 amino acids. V shed 5 bases and J shed 7 bases, with 18 bases lying between them. Germline V CDR1 and CDR2: MNHEY, SMNVEV (reference sequence).

This clonotype has more than one count but fewer than ten. The V and J genes are TRBV29-1 and TRBJ2-5; D is perhaps TRBD2 (5 bases). The CDR3 has 13 amino acids. Looked up from germline, CDR1 is SQVTM and CDR2 is ANQGSEA. V shed 7 bases and J shed 1 base, with 13 bases lying between them. CDR3 DNA: TGCAGCGCACGGACTTCCCCCCAAGAGACCCAGTACTTC. This translates into CSARTSPQETQYF. Full variable domain (missing parts from reference TRBV29-1 and TRBJ2-5): SAVISQKPSRDICQRGTSLTIQCQVDSQVTMMFWYRQQPGQSLTLIATANQGSEATYESGFVIDKFPISRPNLTFSTLTVSNMSPEDSSIYLCSARTSPQETQYFGPGTRLLVL.

About this clonotype itself: A read error may explain this, as a much larger clone is one base away. The rearrangement uses TRBV27 and TRBJ2-7; D gene uncertain. Germline V gene lookup returns CDR1 MNHEY and CDR2 SMNVEV (reference sequence). Trimming took 2 bases from V and 6 from J, leaving 14 bases between them. The CDR3 contains 14 residues. The CDR3 nucleotides read TGTGCCAGCAGTTTACGTAGGGCAAGAGGCGAGCAGTACTTC. It specifies CASSLRRARGEQYF.

This clonotype was counted only a few times. This sequence joins TRBV7-8 and TRBJ2-7, with a possible D match to TRBD2 (7 bases). Germline CDR1 reads SGHVS; CDR2 reads FQNEAQ. Trimming shortened V by 5 bases and J by 4 bases, and 21 bases separated the two germline ends. This CDR3 contains 16 residues. In DNA form, the CDR3 reads TGTGCCAGCAGCCTAGGGGGGGGACAACAGGTATACGAGCAGTACTTC. This translates into CASSLGGGQQVYEQYF. The variable domain in full, completed from reference TRBV7-8 and TRBJ2-7, reads GAGVSQSPRYKVAKRGQDVALRCDPISGHVSLFWYQQALGQGPEFLTYFQNEAQLDKSGLPSDRFFAERPEGSVSTLKIQRTQQEDSAVYLCASSLGGGQQVYEQYFGPGTRLTVT.

This clonotype was recorded many times. The J gene is TRBJ2-1, the V gene TRBV28; 9 positions agree with TRBD1. The length of the CDR3 is 19 residues. Germline CDR1 reads MDHEN; CDR2 reads SYDVKM. Trimming removed 5 bases from V and 1 base from J; junction bases left unmatched: 15. The chain's CDR3 is CASSRATGGKGGSYNEQFF. The DNA of the CDR3 is TGTGCCAGCAGTCGCGCCACAGGGGGCAAAGGGGGATCCTACAATGAGCAGTTCTTC.

Comments on this clonotype: One end of the junction is discordant with germline, which a read error may explain. The rearrangement uses TRBV6-5 and TRBJ1-2; D not resolved. Germline CDR1 and CDR2: MNHEY and SVGAGI. The CDR3 is 14 amino acids. For the CDR3, the DNA is TGTGCCAGCAGTGAAACCTGGGGAGTGGATGGCCACACCTTC. Amino acid sequence: CASSETWGVDGHTF.

This clonotype was seen ten or more times. The V and J genes are TRBV10-3 and TRBJ1-1; the D gene is possibly TRBD1 (5 bases). CDR3 length: 15 residues. V shed 6 bases and J shed 1 base, with 15 bases lying between them. From germline, CDR1 is ENHRY and CDR2 SYGVKD. CDR3 in amino acids: CAISDGNTGNTEAFF. The CDR3 nucleotides are TGTGCCATCAGCGACGGCAACACAGGGAACACTGAAGCTTTCTTT.

This clonotype has at least ten counts. The chain links TRBV7-2 to TRBJ2-3; D perhaps matches TRBD2 (5 bases). V gave up 5 bases and J gave up 6 bases, with 18 bases separating them. The CDR3 totals 15 residues. Germline CDR1 is SGHTA and CDR2 is FQGNSA. The CDR3 reads CASSRVGSSADTQYF. CDR3 DNA sequence: TGTGCCAGCAGCCGCGTAGGGAGTTCGGCGGATACGCAGTATTTT.

The sample holds a few counts of this clonotype. The chain links TRBV7-9 to TRBJ2-5; 8 bases agree with TRBD2. Per germline, CDR1 SEHNR and CDR2 FQNEAQ (reference sequence). The CDR3 loop spans 14 amino acids. V trimming: 6 bases; J trimming: 5 bases; junction bases outside the gene matches: 8. The DNA of the CDR3 is TGTGCCAGCAGACGTCGGGGGGGAGACGAGACCCAGTACTTC. Its translation is CASRRRGGDETQYF.

This clonotype came up many times. The J gene is TRBJ1-5, the V gene TRBV2; D unresolved. CDR3 length: 12 amino acids. Germline CDR1 reads SNHLY; CDR2 reads FYNNEI. V was cut by 4 bases and J by 7 bases, with 8 bases left in between. The CDR3 loop reads CASSGYVQPQHF. The DNA for the CDR3 is TGTGCCAGCAGTGGCTACGTCCAGCCCCAGCATTTT.

This clonotype was picked up one time. This clone may be a read error of a much larger clone one base away. The V gene is TRBV6-5, the J gene TRBJ1-3, with no clear D. Germline-derived CDR1 and CDR2 are MNHEY and SVGAGI. V lost 6 bases to trimming and J lost 3 bases, with 15 bases between them. This CDR3 is built from 15 residues. The CDR3 sequence: CASRTGVNDGNTIYF. In DNA form, the CDR3 reads TGTGCCAGCAGGACCGGCGTTAATGATGGAAACACCATATATTTT.

V usage is TRBV3-1 and J usage is TRBJ2-7, with D possibly being TRBD1 or TRBD2 (5 bases each). V was shortened by 2 bases and J by 5 bases, with 13 bases between the two germline ends. The CDR3 loop spans 14 amino acids. Germline CDR1 is LGHDT and CDR2 is YNNKEL (reference sequence). The CDR3: CASSQRDLENEQYF. The CDR3 DNA follows: TGTGCCAGCAGCCAACGGGACCTCGAGAACGAGCAGTACTTC.